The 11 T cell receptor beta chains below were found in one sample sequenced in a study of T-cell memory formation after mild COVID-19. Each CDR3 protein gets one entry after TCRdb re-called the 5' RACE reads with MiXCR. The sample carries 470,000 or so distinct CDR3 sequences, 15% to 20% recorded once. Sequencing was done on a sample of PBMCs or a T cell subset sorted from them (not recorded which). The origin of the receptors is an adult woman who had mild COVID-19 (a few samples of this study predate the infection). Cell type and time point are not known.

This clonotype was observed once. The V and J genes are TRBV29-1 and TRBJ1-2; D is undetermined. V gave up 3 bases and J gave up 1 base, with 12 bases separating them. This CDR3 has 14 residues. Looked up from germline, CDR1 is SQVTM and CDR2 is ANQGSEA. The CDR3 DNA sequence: TGCAGCGTTGATAACGGAGATATTAACTATGGCTACACCTTC. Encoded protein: CSVDNGDINYGYTF.

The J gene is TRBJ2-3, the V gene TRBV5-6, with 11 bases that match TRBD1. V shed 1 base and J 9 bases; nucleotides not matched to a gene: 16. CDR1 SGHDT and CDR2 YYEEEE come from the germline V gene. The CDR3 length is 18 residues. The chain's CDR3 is CASSLLGTGGSLAGTQYF. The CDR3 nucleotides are TGTGCCAGCAGCTTGCTAGGGACAGGGGGTAGCCTAGCGGGGACGCAGTATTTT.

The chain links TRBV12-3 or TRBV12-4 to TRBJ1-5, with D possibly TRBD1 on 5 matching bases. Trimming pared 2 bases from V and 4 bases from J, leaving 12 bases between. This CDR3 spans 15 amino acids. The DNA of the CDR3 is TGTGCCAGCAGTTTACAAGACAGCTTTAATCAGCCCCAGCATTTT. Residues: CASSLQDSFNQPQHF.

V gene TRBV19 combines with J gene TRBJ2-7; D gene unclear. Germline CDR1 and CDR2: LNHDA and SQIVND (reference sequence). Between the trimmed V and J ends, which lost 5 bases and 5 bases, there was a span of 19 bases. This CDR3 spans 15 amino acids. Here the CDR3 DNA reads TGTGCCAGTAGTCCCGTTACCATCAGGACCCACGAGCAGTACTTC. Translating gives CASSPVTIRTHEQYF. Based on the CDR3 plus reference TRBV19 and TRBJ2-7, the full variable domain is DGGITQSPKYLFRKEGQNVTLSCEQNLNHDAMYWYRQDPGQGLRLIYYSQIVNDFQKGDIAEGYSVSREKKESFPLTVTSAQKNPTAFYLCASSPVTIRTHEQYFGPGTRLTVT.

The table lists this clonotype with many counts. CDR3 protein: CASSEGGTGNIQYF. In DNA, the CDR3 is TGTGCCAGCAGCGAAGGTGGGACAGGGAACATTCAGTACTTC. This rearrangement joins TRBV9 to TRBJ2-4; TRBD1 aligns across 9 bases. The CDR3 extends over 14 amino acids. Germline CDR1 reads SGDLS; CDR2 reads YYNGEE. The V segment lost 3 bases and the J segment 7 bases; nucleotides outside the gene matches: 5.

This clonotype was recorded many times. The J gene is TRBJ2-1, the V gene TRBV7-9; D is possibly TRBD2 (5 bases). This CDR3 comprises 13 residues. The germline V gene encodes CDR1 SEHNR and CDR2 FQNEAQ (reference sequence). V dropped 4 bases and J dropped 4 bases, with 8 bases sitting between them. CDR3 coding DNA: TGTGCCAGCAGCTCAGCGGTGTACAATGAGCAGTTCTTC. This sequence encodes CASSSAVYNEQFF. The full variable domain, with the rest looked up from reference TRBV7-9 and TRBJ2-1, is DTGVSQNPRHKITKRGQNVTFRCDPISEHNRLYWYRQTLGQGPEFLTYFQNEAQLEKSRLLSDRFSAERPKGSFSTLEIQRTEQGDSAMYLCASSSAVYNEQFFGPGTRLTVL.

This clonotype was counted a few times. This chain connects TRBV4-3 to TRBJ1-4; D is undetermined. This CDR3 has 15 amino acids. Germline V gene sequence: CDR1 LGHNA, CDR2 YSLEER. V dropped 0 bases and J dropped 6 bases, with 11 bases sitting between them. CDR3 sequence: CASSQERAGDEKLFF. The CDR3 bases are TGCGCCAGCAGCCAAGAGAGGGCGGGTGATGAAAAACTGTTTTTT.

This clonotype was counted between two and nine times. In DNA, the CDR3 is TGTGCCAGCAGCTCAGACAGGGTGTCTACCAATCAGCCCCAGCATTTT. Translating it yields CASSSDRVSTNQPQHF. The chain links TRBV7-9 to TRBJ1-5; 7 positions agree with TRBD1. V lost 4 bases, J lost 3 bases, and 9 bases stayed unmatched. The CDR3 length is 16 residues. Germline assignment: CDR1 SEHNR and CDR2 FQNEAQ (reference sequence). The whole variable domain, remainder taken from reference TRBV7-9 and TRBJ1-5, is DTGVSQNPRHKITKRGQNVTFRCDPISEHNRLYWYRQTLGQGPEFLTYFQNEAQLEKSRLLSDRFSAERPKGSFSTLEIQRTEQGDSAMYLCASSSDRVSTNQPQHFGDGTRLSIL.

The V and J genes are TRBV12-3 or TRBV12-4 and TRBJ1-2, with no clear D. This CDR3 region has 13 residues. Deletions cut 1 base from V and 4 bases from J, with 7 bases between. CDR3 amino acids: CASSLGVVYGYTF. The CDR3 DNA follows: TGTGCCAGCAGTTTAGGGGTTGTCTATGGCTACACCTTC.

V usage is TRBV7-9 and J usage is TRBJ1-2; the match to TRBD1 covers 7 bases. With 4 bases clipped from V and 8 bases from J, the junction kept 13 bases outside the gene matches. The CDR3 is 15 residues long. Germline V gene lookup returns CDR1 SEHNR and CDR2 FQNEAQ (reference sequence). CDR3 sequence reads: CASSSWDSHPGGYTF. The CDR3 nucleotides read TGTGCCAGCAGCTCCTGGGACAGCCACCCTGGGGGCTACACCTTC.

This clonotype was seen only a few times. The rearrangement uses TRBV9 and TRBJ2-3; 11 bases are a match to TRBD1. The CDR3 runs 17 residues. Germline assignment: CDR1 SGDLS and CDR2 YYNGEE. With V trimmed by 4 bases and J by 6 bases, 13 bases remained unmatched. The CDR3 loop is CASSSADRGRPTDTQYF. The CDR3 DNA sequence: TGTGCCAGCAGCTCTGCGGACAGGGGGCGACCTACGGATACGCAGTATTTT.